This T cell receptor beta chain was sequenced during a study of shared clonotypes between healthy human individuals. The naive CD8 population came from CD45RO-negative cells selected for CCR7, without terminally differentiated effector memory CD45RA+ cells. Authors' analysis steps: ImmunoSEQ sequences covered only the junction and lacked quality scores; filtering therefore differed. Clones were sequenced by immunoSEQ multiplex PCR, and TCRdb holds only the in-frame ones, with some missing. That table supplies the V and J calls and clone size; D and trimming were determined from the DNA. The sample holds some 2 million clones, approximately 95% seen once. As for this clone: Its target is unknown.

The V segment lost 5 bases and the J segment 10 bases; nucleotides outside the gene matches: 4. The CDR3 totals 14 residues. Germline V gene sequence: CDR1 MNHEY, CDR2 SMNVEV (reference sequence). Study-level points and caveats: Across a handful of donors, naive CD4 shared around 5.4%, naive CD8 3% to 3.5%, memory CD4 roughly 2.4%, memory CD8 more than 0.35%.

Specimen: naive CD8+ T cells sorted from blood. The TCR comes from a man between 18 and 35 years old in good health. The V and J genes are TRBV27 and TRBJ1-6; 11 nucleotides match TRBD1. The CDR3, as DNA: TGTGCCAGCAGTCCGGGGACAGGGGGGTCACCCCTCCACTTT. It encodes CASSPGTGGSPLHF.